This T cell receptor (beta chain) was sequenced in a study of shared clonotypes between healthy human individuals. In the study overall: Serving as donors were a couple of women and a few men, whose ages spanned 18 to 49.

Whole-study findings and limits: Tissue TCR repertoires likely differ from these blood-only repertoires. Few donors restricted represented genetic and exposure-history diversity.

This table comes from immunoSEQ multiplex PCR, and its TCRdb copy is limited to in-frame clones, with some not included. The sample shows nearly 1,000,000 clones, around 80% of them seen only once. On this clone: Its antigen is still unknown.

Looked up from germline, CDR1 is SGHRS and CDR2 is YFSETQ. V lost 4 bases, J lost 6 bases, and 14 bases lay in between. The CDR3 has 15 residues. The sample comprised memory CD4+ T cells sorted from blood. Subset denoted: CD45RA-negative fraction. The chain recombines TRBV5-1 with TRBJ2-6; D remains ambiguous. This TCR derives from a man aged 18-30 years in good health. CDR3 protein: CASSPGRPPANVLTF. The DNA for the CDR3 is TGCGCCAGCAGCCCTGGTAGGCCCCCGGCCAACGTCCTGACTTTC.